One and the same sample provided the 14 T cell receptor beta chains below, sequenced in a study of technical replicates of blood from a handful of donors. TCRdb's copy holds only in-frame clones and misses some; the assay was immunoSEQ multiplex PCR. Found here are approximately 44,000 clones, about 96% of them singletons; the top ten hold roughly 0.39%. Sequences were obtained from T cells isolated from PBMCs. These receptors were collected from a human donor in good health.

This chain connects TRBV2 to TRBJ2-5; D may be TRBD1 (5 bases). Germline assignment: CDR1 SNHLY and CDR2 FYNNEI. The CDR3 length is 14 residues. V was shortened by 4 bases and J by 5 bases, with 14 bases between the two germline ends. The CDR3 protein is CASSAMGQGETQYF. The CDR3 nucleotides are TGTGCCAGCAGTGCGATGGGGCAGGGTGAGACCCAGTACTTC.

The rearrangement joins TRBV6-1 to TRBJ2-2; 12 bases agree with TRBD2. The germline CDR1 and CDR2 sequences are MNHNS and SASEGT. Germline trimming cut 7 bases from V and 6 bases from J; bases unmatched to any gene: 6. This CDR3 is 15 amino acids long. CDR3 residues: CASIRLAGVPGELFF. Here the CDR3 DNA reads TGTGCCAGCATTAGACTAGCGGGAGTTCCCGGGGAGCTGTTTTTT.

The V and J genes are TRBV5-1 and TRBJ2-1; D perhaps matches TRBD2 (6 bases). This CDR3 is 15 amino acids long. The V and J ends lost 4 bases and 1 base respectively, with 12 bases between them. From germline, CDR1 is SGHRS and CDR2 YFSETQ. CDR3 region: CASSPTGSSYNEQFF. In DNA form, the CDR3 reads TGCGCCAGCAGCCCCACCGGGAGTTCCTACAATGAGCAGTTCTTC.

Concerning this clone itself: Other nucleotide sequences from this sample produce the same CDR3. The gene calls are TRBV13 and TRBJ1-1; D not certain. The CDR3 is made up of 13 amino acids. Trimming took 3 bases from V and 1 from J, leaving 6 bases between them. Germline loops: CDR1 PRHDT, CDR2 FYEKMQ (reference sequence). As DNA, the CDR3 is TGTGCCAGCAGCTTTACGAGGAACACTGAAGCTTTCTTT. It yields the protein CASSFTRNTEAFF.

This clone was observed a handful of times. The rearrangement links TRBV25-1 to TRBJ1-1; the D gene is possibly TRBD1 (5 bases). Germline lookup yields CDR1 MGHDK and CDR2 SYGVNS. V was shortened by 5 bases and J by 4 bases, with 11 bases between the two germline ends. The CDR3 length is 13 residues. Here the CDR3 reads CASSWGGTTEAFF. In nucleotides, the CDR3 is TGTGCCAGCAGTTGGGGGGGTACCACTGAAGCTTTCTTT.

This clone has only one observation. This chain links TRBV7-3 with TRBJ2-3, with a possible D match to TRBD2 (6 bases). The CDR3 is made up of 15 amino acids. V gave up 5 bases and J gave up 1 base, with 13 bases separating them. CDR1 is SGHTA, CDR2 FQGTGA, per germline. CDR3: CASSAGRAGTDTQYF. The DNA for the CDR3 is TGTGCCAGCAGCGCGGGACGCGCTGGCACAGATACGCAGTATTTT.

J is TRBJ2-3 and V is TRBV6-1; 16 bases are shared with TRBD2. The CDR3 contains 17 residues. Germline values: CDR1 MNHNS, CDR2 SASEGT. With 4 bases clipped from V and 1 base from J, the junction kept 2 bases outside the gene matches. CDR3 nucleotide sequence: TGTGCCAGCAGTGGCGGGACTAGCGGGAGGGGCACAGATACGCAGTATTTT. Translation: CASSGGTSGRGTDTQYF.

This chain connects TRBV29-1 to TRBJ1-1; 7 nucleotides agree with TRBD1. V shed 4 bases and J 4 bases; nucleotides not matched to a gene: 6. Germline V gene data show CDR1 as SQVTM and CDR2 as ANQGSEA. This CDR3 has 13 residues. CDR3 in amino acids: CSVVGGLGTEAFF. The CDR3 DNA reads TGCAGCGTTGTAGGGGGCTTGGGCACTGAAGCTTTCTTT.

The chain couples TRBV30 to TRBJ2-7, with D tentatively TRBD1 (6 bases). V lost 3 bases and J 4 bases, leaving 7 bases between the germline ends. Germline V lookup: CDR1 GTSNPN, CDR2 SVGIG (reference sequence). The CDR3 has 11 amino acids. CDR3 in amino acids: CAWSQGYEQYF. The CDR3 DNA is TGTGCCTGGAGCCAGGGGTACGAGCAGTACTTC.

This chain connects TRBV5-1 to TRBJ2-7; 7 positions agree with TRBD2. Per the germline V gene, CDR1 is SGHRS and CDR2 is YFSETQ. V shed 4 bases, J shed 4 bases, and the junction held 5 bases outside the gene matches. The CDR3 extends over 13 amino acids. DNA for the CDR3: TGCGCCAGCAGCCCGGAAGCGGGGTACGAGCAGTACTTC. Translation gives CASSPEAGYEQYF. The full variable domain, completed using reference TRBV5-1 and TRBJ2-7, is KAGVTQTPRYLIKTRGQQVTLSCSPISGHRSVSWYQQTPGQGLQFLFEYFSETQRNKGNFPGRFSGRQFSNSRSEMNVSTLELGDSALYLCASSPEAGYEQYFGPGTRLTVT.

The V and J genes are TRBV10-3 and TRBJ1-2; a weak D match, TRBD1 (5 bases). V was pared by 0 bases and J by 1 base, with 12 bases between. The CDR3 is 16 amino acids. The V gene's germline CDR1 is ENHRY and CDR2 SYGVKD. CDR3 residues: CAISESRQLNNYGYTF. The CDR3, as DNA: TGTGCCATCAGTGAGTCTCGACAGCTAAATAACTATGGCTACACCTTC.

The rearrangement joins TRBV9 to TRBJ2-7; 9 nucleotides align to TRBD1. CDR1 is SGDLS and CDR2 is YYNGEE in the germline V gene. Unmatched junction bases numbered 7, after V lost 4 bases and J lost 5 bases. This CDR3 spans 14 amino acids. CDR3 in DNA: TGTGCCAGCAGCCTCTGGACAGGGGACAACGAGCAGTACTTC. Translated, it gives CASSLWTGDNEQYF.

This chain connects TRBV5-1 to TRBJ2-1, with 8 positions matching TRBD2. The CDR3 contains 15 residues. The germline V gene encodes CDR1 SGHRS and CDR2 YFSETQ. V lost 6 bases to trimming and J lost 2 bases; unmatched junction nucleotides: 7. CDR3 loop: CASTLVSGAYNEQFF. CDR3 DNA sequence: TGCGCCAGCACCCTAGTTAGCGGGGCCTACAATGAGCAGTTCTTC. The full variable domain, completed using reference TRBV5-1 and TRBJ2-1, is KAGVTQTPRYLIKTRGQQVTLSCSPISGHRSVSWYQQTPGQGLQFLFEYFSETQRNKGNFPGRFSGRQFSNSRSEMNVSTLELGDSALYLCASTLVSGAYNEQFFGPGTRLTVL.

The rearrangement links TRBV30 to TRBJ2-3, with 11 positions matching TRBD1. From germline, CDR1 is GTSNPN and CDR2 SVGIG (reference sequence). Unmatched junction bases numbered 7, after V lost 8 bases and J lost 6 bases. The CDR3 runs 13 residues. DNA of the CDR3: TGTGCCCGGCGGGACAGGGGGAGGGATACGCAGTATTTT. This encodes CARRDRGRDTQYF.